A single sample is the source of the 5 T cell receptor beta chains below, sequenced in a study of OX40 agonist ivuxolimab in advanced cancers. This table comes from immunoSEQ multiplex PCR, and its TCRdb copy is limited to in-frame clones, with some not included. The sample holds about 79,000 clones; 80% to 95% are singletons and the top ten take less than 0.35%. The sample was CD4+ or CD8+ T cells sorted from blood, taken in a trial of the OX40 agonist ivuxolimab. Receptor source: an adult with an advanced solid tumor such as melanoma, head and neck, liver or kidney cancer.

The V call is TRBV7-8, the J call TRBJ1-2; unclear D gene. V lost 4 bases, J lost 4 bases, and 25 bases lay in between. The CDR3 has 18 amino acids. CDR1 and CDR2 (germline): SGHVS, FQNEAQ. The CDR3 protein is CASSSRRDVKGGGYGYTF. CDR3 in DNA: TGTGCCAGCAGCTCCCGGCGGGATGTGAAGGGAGGTGGCTATGGCTACACCTTC.

This CDR3 is CASSYGTSGYNEQFF. CDR3 nucleotide sequence: TGTGCCAGCAGTTACGGGACTAGCGGTTACAATGAGCAGTTCTTC. The chain couples TRBV6-5 to TRBJ2-1; 11 nucleotides match TRBD2. This CDR3 contains 15 residues. CDR1 is MNHEY and CDR2 is SVGAGI in the germline V gene. V trimming: 2 bases; J trimming: 4 bases; junction bases outside the gene matches: 1.

This sequence joins TRBV18 and TRBJ1-1; no reliable D call. The CDR3 totals 13 residues. Trimming pared 1 base from V and 1 base from J, leaving 4 bases between. The germline gives CDR1 KGHSH, CDR2 LQKENI. The CDR3 DNA reads as TGTGCCAGCTCACCACAGCAGAACACTGAAGCTTTCTTT. Protein sequence: CASSPQQNTEAFF.

This clone was counted a single time. V gene TRBV6-6 combines with J gene TRBJ1-2; 7 nucleotides match TRBD1. The CDR3 extends over 15 amino acids. V dropped 0 bases and J dropped 7; count of bases not matched to a gene: 8. CDR1 is MNHNY, CDR2 SVGAGI, per germline (reference sequence). The CDR3 is CASSYSMVNRGGYTF. CDR3 DNA: TGTGCCAGCAGTTACTCGATGGTAAACAGGGGTGGCTACACCTTC.

The chain is built from TRBV5-1 and TRBJ2-3; maybe TRBD2 (6 bases). V shed 0 bases and J shed 6 bases, with 14 bases lying between them. Germline V gene lookup returns CDR1 SGHRS and CDR2 YFSETQ. This CDR3 spans 15 amino acids. The CDR3 DNA reads TGCGCCAGCAGCTTGGCTTCTCAGCGGGCGGATACGCAGTATTTT. Translated: CASSLASQRADTQYF.